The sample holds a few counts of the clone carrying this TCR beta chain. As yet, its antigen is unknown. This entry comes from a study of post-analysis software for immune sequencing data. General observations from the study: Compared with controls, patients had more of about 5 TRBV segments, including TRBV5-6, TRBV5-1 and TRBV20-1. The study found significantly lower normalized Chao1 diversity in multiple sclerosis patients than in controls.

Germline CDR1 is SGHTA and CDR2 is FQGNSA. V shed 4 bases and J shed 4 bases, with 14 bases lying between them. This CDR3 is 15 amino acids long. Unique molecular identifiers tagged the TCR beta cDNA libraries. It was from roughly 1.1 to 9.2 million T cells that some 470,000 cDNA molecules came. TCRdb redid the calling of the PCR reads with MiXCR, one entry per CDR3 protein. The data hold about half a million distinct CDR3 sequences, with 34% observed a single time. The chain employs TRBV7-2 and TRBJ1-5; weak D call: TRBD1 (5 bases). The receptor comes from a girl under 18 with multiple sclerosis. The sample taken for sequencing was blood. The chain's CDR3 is CASSSSPGGNQPQHF. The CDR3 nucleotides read TGTGCCAGCAGCTCTAGTCCCGGGGGGAATCAGCCCCAGCATTTT.